The clone carrying this TCR beta chain was counted many times. Its antigen is not known. Clones were sequenced by immunoSEQ multiplex PCR, and TCRdb holds only the in-frame ones, with some missing. The data show approximately 34,000 clones, with none appearing a single time. This specimen belongs to a study of T cell clonality in common variable immunodeficiency. Study findings and constraints: TCRbeta clonality was increased in CVID versus healthy controls.

This TCR was recovered from a person aged 18-70 years in good health. Material: peripheral blood mononuclear cells.

CDR3 bases read: TGTGCCAGCAGTTCTAGCGCACCAAATACG. It codes for CASSSSAPNT. The whole CDR3 reads CASSSSAPNTQYF. The chain combines TRBV5-4 with TRBJ2-3; tentatively, D is TRBD2 (6 bases). The CDR3 end lies 3 residues beyond the end of the read and is filled in from the germline J gene. CDR1 is SGHNT, CDR2 YYREEE, per germline (reference sequence). The CDR3 consists of 13 residues. V lost 5 bases to trimming and J lost 7 bases, with 14 bases between them.